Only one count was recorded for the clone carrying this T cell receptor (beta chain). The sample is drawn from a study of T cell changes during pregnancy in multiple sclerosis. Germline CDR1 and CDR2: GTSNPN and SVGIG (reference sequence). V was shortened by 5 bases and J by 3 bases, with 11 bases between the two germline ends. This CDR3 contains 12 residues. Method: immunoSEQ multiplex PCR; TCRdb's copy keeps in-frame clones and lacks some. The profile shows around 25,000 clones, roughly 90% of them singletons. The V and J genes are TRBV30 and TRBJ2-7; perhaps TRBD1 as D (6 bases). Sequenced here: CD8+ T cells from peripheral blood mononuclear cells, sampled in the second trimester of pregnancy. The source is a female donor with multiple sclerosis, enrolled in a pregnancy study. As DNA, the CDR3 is TGTGCCTGGCAGGGGACGTTCTACGAGCAGTACTTC. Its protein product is CAWQGTFYEQYF.